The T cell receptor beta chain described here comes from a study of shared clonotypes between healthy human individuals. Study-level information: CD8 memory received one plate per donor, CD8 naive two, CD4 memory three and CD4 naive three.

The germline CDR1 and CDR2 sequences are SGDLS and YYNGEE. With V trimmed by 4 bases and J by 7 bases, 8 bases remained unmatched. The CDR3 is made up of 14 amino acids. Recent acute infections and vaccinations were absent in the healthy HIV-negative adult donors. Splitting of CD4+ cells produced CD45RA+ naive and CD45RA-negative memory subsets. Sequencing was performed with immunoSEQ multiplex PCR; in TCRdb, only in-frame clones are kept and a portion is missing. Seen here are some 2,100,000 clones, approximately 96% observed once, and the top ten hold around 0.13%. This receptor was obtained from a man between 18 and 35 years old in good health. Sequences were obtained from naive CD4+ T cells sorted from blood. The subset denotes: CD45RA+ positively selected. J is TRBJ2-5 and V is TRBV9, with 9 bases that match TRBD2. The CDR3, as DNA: TGTGCCAGCAGCCTCGGACTAGCGAGCGGGACCCAGTACTTC. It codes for CASSLGLASGTQYF.